This T cell receptor beta chain stems from a study of cytomegalovirus exposure and HLA in healthy donors. Primers for the PCR totalled 60 Vbeta and 13 Jbeta. Measured with immunoSEQ multiplex PCR; TCRdb has only the in-frame clones, and not every one. Among around 200,000 clones, 65% to 90% were seen once, and the ten largest hold around 2.3%. The CDR3 runs to 16 residues. The J segment lost 1 base and the V segment lost 6 bases, leaving 9 bases of the junction unmatched. The germline V gene has CDR1 MNHNY and CDR2 SVGAGI (reference sequence). The sample taken for sequencing was PBMCs. The source is a woman aged 50 to 65 in good health and CMV-seronegative. The chain links TRBV6-6 to TRBJ1-1, with 9 bases lining up with TRBD1. The CDR3 nucleotides read TGTGCCAGCAGCCCAGGACAGGGGAACCCGAACACTGAAGCTTTCTTT. This codes for CASSPGQGNPNTEAFF.